This record covers a single TCR beta chain. Its specificity is unknown. The CDR3 totals 11 residues. The trim removed 7 bases at V and 6 bases at J, leaving 5 bases unmatched. The V gene's germline CDR1 is SQVTM and CDR2 ANQGSEA. PCR involved 60 Vbeta and 13 Jbeta primers. The assay was immunoSEQ multiplex PCR, and TCRdb's table has in-frame clones only and misses some. Of 150,000 to 200,000 clones detected, around four fifths appear once; the ten largest clones hold roughly 2.6%. This entry is derived from a study of cytomegalovirus exposure and HLA in healthy donors. In the study overall: Among the 398 donors who were genotyped, roughly 86% fell in the genetic ancestry cluster that is associated with self-reported Caucasian donors. The study, taken as a whole, reports: Follow-up analysis later connected one missense variant in DCLRE1C with trimming of TCR beta V- and J-genes. An apparent linkage of common viral pathogens to several of the most significant clusters emerged in a later analysis.

At sampling all donors were nominally healthy, likely with unrecorded immune exposures. This TCR was recovered from a woman between 50 and 59 years old in good health and CMV-seropositive. The gene calls are TRBV29-1 and TRBJ1-2; 7 bases match TRBD1. The specimen was PBMCs. CDR3 DNA sequence: TGCAGCGCTAGACAGGGCAATGGCTACACCTTC. It translates to CSARQGNGYTF. Variable domain in full (rest from reference TRBV29-1 and TRBJ1-2): SAVISQKPSRDICQRGTSLTIQCQVDSQVTMMFWYRQQPGQSLTLIATANQGSEATYESGFVIDKFPISRPNLTFSTLTVSNMSPEDSSIYLCSARQGNGYTFGSGTRLTVV.